This T cell receptor beta chain originates from a study of tumor and adjacent non-tumor tissue in lung cancer. The germline V gene has CDR1 SGHAT and CDR2 FQDESV (reference sequence). J gave up 9 bases and V 7 bases, and 6 bases lay outside the gene matches. The CDR3 length is 12 residues. A modified ARM-PCR protocol with three rounds of nested PCR amplified TCRbeta. A single record per CDR3 protein comes from TCRdb applying MiXCR to the multiplex PCR reads. The sample records approximately 76,000 distinct CDR3 sequences, under 70% being singletons. This clonotype ranks as medium-sized. No cell sorting was done before RNA was extracted from the tissue. Chemotherapy-naive patients with new lung cancer underwent thoracic surgery in China, August–November 2014.

V gene TRBV11-1 combines with J gene TRBJ2-1; 7 bases are a match to TRBD2. Sample: lung tumor tissue. The clonotype was recovered from a woman aged 70-85 years with non-small cell lung cancer. As DNA, the CDR3 is TGTGCCAGCAAGGGAGGGCAGGTTGAGCAGTTCTTC. As protein: CASKGGQVEQFF.